The clone carrying this T cell receptor beta chain was seen once. Antigen unknown. This record belongs to a study of shared clonotypes between healthy human individuals. Overall study context: CD8 memory received one plate per donor, CD8 naive two, CD4 memory three and CD4 naive three.

General study points: Depth of sequencing was expected to influence donor clonotype sharing.

Original methodology: For the immunoSEQ data, sequences were junction-only without quality scores, so filtering differed. TCRdb keeps only in-frame clones here, not all; method: immunoSEQ multiplex PCR. V, J and clone size reflect that table, while D and trimming were determined from the DNA. The sample contains approximately 590,000 clones, just under 97% of which appear only once. Germline V CDR1 and CDR2: SGHDT, YYEEEE. The J segment lost 7 bases and the V segment lost 4 bases, leaving 6 bases of the junction unmatched. The CDR3 spans 13 residues. Terminally differentiated effector memory CD45RA+ cells were excluded from the naive CD8 cells, which were CD45RO-negative and positively selected for CCR7. Free of recent acute infections or vaccinations, the donors were healthy HIV-negative adults.

This clonotype was sampled from a woman in her twenties or thirties in good health. Source material: naive CD8+ T cells sorted from blood. The chain links TRBV5-6 to TRBJ1-1, with 8 bases lining up with TRBD1. For the CDR3, the DNA is TGTGCCAGCAGCACCGGACAGGGAGGTGAAGCTTTCTTT. Translation gives CASSTGQGGEAFF.